Shown below are 30 T cell receptor beta chains from a single sample sequenced in a study of technical replicates of blood from several donors. The assay was immunoSEQ multiplex PCR, and TCRdb's table has in-frame clones only and misses some. The repertoire includes about 69,000 clones, about 87% of them detected once, and approximately 4.6% sits in the top ten. Source material: PBMCs. Receptors originate from a human donor in good health. Some clones in this sample may be carry-over from other donors' samples.

The genes are TRBV7-9 and TRBJ2-3; D is perhaps TRBD2 (6 bases). V gave up 5 bases and J gave up 4 bases, with 13 bases separating them. In germline, CDR1 is SEHNR, CDR2 FQNEAQ (reference sequence). The CDR3 spans 14 residues. CDR3 region: CASSRALAPDTQYF. CDR3 sequence (DNA): TGTGCCAGCAGCCGGGCCCTAGCGCCAGATACGCAGTATTTT.

The chain recombines TRBV5-5 with TRBJ1-1; D gene ambiguous. Trimming left V 2 bases short and J 1 base short, with 6 bases between. Germline V gene data show CDR1 as SGHKS and CDR2 as YYEKEE (reference sequence). The CDR3 spans 13 residues. The CDR3: CASSFRQNTEAFF. The DNA for the CDR3 is TGTGCCAGCAGCTTCAGACAGAACACTGAAGCTTTCTTT. The full variable domain, rest sourced from reference TRBV5-5 and TRBJ1-1, is DAGVTQSPTHLIKTRGQQVTLRCSPISGHKSVSWYQQVLGQGPQFIFQYYEKEERGRGNFPDRFSARQFPNYSSELNVNALLLGDSALYLCASSFRQNTEAFFGQGTRLTVV.

The chain combines TRBV9 with TRBJ1-1; D call uncertain. V dropped 2 bases and J dropped 5 bases, with 16 bases sitting between them. The germline V gene encodes CDR1 SGDLS and CDR2 YYNGEE. The CDR3 is 15 residues long. This chain's CDR3 is CASSVESGRSTEAFF. In nucleotides, the CDR3 is TGTGCCAGCAGCGTTGAGAGTGGGCGATCAACTGAAGCTTTCTTT.

The chain carries TRBV9 and TRBJ1-6; D might be TRBD1 (6 bases). The CDR3 loop spans 18 amino acids. Looked up from germline, CDR1 is SGDLS and CDR2 is YYNGEE. With 2 bases removed from V and 0 bases from J, the gap between germline ends came to 15 bases. DNA of the CDR3: TGTGCCAGCAGCGTGGCCAGGGACATTAGCTCCTATAATTCACCCCTCCACTTT. This encodes CASSVARDISSYNSPLHF.

The gene calls are TRBV11-3 and TRBJ2-1; 8 bases align to TRBD2. The CDR3 extends over 15 amino acids. V trimming: 5 bases; J trimming: 5 bases; junction bases outside the gene matches: 8. Germline loops: CDR1 SGHNT, CDR2 YENEEA. The CDR3 region has the DNA TGTGCCAGCAGCGGTATAGCGGGGCTTCACAATGAGCAGTTCTTC. Its translation is CASSGIAGLHNEQFF.

V gene TRBV2 combines with J gene TRBJ2-2; TRBD1 aligns across 8 bases. Germline lookup yields CDR1 SNHLY and CDR2 FYNNEI. V lost 3 bases, J lost 9 bases, and 9 bases stayed unmatched. This CDR3 has 15 residues. CDR3 protein: CASSEVAGQARELFF. The CDR3 DNA reads TGTGCCAGCAGTGAGGTTGCGGGACAGGCCAGGGAGCTGTTTTTT.

This chain uses TRBV30 with TRBJ1-2, with 7 bases aligning to TRBD1. CDR3 length equals 14 residues. The germline V gene has CDR1 GTSNPN and CDR2 SVGIG (reference sequence). V trimming: 0 bases; J trimming: 2 bases; junction bases outside the gene matches: 3. The CDR3 sequence is CAWSVTGVNYGYTF. The CDR3 region has the DNA TGTGCCTGGAGTGTAACAGGGGTAAACTATGGCTACACCTTC.

The chain employs TRBV27 and TRBJ1-1; D remains ambiguous. This CDR3 comprises 16 residues. CDR1 and CDR2 from the germline V gene are MNHEY and SMNVEV (reference sequence). Trimming cost V 0 bases and J 5 bases, with 16 bases left between them. The CDR3 spells CASSLSVYGGWTEAFF. The CDR3 DNA follows: TGTGCCAGCAGTTTATCAGTGTATGGAGGGTGGACTGAAGCTTTCTTT.

V gene TRBV19 combines with J gene TRBJ1-5; 10 positions agree with TRBD1. Germline V CDR1 and CDR2: LNHDA, SQIVND (reference sequence). This CDR3 region has 15 residues. Trimming took 6 bases from V and 6 from J; bases not matched to a gene: 8. The CDR3 loop reads CASSPLDRGPQPQHF. Here the CDR3 DNA reads TGTGCCAGTAGCCCTCTAGACAGGGGGCCTCAGCCCCAGCATTTT.

This chain joins TRBV7-9 and TRBJ2-7, with D perhaps TRBD1 (6 bases). This CDR3 contains 13 residues. Germline V lookup: CDR1 SEHNR, CDR2 FQNEAQ (reference sequence). Trimming took 4 bases from V and 0 from J, leaving 7 bases between them. The DNA for the CDR3 is TGTGCCAGCAGCTGGGACAACTCCTACGAGCAGTACTTC. Protein: CASSWDNSYEQYF.

The V gene is TRBV6-1, the J gene TRBJ1-2, with 9 bases matching TRBD1. Germline CDR1 reads MNHNS; CDR2 reads SASEGT. The CDR3 runs to 13 residues. V lost 5 bases and J lost 5; bases outside the gene matches: 3. The chain's CDR3 is CASSTGGGYGYTF. The CDR3 nucleotides are TGTGCCAGCAGTACAGGGGGCGGTTATGGCTACACCTTC.

The chain recombines TRBV2 with TRBJ1-6; D perhaps matches TRBD1 (6 bases). The germline V gene has CDR1 SNHLY and CDR2 FYNNEI. The CDR3 runs 13 residues. The V gene lost 4 bases and the J gene lost 8 bases, with 9 bases spanning the gap. CDR3 in DNA: TGTGCCAGCAGTGGCAGGGGTGATTCACCCCTCCACTTT. Translated: CASSGRGDSPLHF.

This clone was seen a handful of times. This chain joins TRBV7-9 and TRBJ2-1; 11 bases align to TRBD2. The CDR3 sequence is 12 residues long. Germline V gene lookup returns CDR1 SEHNR and CDR2 FQNEAQ (reference sequence). The J segment lost 12 bases and the V segment lost 7 bases, leaving 5 bases of the junction unmatched. CDR3 bases: TGTGCCAGCACCTTGACTAGCGGGACGCAGTTCTTC. Its protein is CASTLTSGTQFF.

The chain combines TRBV18 with TRBJ1-6; 7 nucleotides match TRBD1. V shed 3 bases, J shed 8 bases, and the junction held 10 bases outside the gene matches. The CDR3 consists of 16 residues. The V gene's germline CDR1 is KGHSH and CDR2 LQKENI. DNA for the CDR3: TGTGCCAGCTCACCGGGACAGTATCGAAGGGATTCACCCCTCCACTTT. It yields the protein CASSPGQYRRDSPLHF.

The rearrangement links TRBV5-6 to TRBJ2-5; D may be TRBD2 (6 bases). Germline-derived CDR1 and CDR2 are SGHDT and YYEEEE. The CDR3 runs 15 residues. Trimming removed 0 bases from V and 3 bases from J, with 12 bases in between. This chain's CDR3 is CASSLAVGLKETQYF. The CDR3 bases are TGTGCCAGCAGCTTGGCCGTGGGACTCAAAGAGACCCAGTACTTC.

The chain joins TRBV7-7 to TRBJ2-2, with TRBD1 as a possible D gene (6 bases). The CDR3 sequence is 16 residues long. The V gene's germline CDR1 is SSHAT and CDR2 FNYEAQ (reference sequence). The V and J ends lost 5 bases and 2 bases respectively, with 15 bases between them. As DNA, the CDR3 is TGTGCCAGCAGCCATCGGGACATTGGAAACACCGGGGAGCTGTTTTTT. Amino acid sequence: CASSHRDIGNTGELFF.

In its sample, this clone was seen once. CDR3 amino acids: CASSMGLEELFF. DNA for the CDR3: TGTGCCAGTAGTATGGGACTGGAGGAGCTGTTTTTT. This sequence joins TRBV19 and TRBJ2-2; tentative D call: TRBD2 (6 bases). V was cut by 3 bases and J by 10 bases, with 9 bases left in between. This CDR3 is 12 amino acids long. Germline V gene lookup returns CDR1 LNHDA and CDR2 SQIVND (reference sequence).

The chain carries TRBV7-2 and TRBJ2-3; the D gene is possibly TRBD2 (5 bases). Trimming took 2 bases from V and 5 from J, leaving 8 bases between them. The CDR3 totals 13 residues. CDR1 SGHTA and CDR2 FQGNSA come from the germline V gene. CDR3 amino acids: CASSLLAEDTQYF. CDR3 nucleotides: TGTGCCAGCAGCTTACTAGCAGAAGATACGCAGTATTTT.

This clone was seen only once. V gene TRBV9 combines with J gene TRBJ1-6; D may be TRBD1 (5 bases). This CDR3 comprises 16 residues. Trimming left V 4 bases short and J 9 bases short, with 20 bases between. Per germline, CDR1 SGDLS and CDR2 YYNGEE. CDR3 amino acids: CASSPIGGDALSPLHF. The DNA of the CDR3 is TGTGCCAGCAGCCCCATTGGGGGGGATGCACTTTCACCCCTCCACTTT.

The chain couples TRBV6-1 to TRBJ1-2, with 10 bases identical to TRBD1. This CDR3 is built from 14 residues. The germline V gene encodes CDR1 MNHNS and CDR2 SASEGT. The junction had 11 bases not matched to a gene; V was cut back by 6 bases and J by 10 bases. The CDR3 loop reads CASREPGTGDTYTF. CDR3 nucleotide sequence: TGTGCCAGCAGGGAACCCGGGACAGGGGATACCTACACCTTC.

CDR3 protein: CATGDWGAYEQYF. As DNA, the CDR3 is TGTGCCACTGGGGACTGGGGGGCCTACGAGCAGTACTTC. V is TRBV19 and J is TRBJ2-7; possible D gene TRBD2, 6 bases. The CDR3 has 13 amino acids. The germline gives CDR1 LNHDA, CDR2 SQIVND (reference sequence). Trimming removed 10 bases at V and 2 bases at J, with 15 bases between.

The rearrangement joins TRBV19 to TRBJ2-3; TRBD1 might be the D (6 bases). This CDR3 has 15 amino acids. The germline CDR1 and CDR2 sequences are LNHDA and SQIVND (reference sequence). Trimming removed 4 bases from V and 1 base from J, with 12 bases in between. The DNA for the CDR3 is TGTGCCAGTAGTAACACAGGGATAGGCACAGATACGCAGTATTTT. This translates into CASSNTGIGTDTQYF.

The chain combines TRBV6-4 with TRBJ2-3; 8 bases line up with TRBD2. Germline CDR1 is MRHNA and CDR2 is SNTAGT. The J segment lost 8 bases and the V segment lost 5 bases, leaving 12 bases of the junction unmatched. The CDR3 sequence is 15 residues long. CDR3 region: CASSPLAGPAVTQYF. The DNA of the CDR3 is TGTGCCAGCAGTCCTTTAGCGGGGCCCGCGGTTACGCAGTATTTT.

The chain combines TRBV10-3 with TRBJ2-3, with D possibly TRBD2 on 6 matching bases. The CDR3 loop spans 16 amino acids. CDR1 and CDR2 (germline): ENHRY, SYGVKD. V was clipped by 4 bases and J by 1 base, with 15 bases between them. CDR3 nucleotide sequence: TGTGCCATCAGTGCAGGCCTGGCGGGGCGCACAGATACGCAGTATTTT. It yields the protein CAISAGLAGRTDTQYF.

The CDR3 DNA is TGCGCCAGCAGTGAACAAGACAGGGGGCGCGGTGGCTACACCTTC. As protein: CASSEQDRGRGGYTF. This chain connects TRBV10-2 to TRBJ1-2; 10 nucleotides align to TRBD1. CDR3 size: 15 residues. Germline CDR1 is WSHSY and CDR2 is SAAADI. With 3 bases clipped from V and 7 bases from J, the junction kept 8 bases outside the gene matches.

The chain has TRBV10-2 and TRBJ2-3; D may be TRBD1 (5 bases). The CDR3 consists of 16 residues. CDR1 WSHSY and CDR2 SAAADI come from the germline V gene. The V and J ends lost 2 bases and 3 bases respectively, with 15 bases between them. This CDR3 reads CASSERGVAETDTQYF. DNA of the CDR3: TGCGCCAGCAGTGAGAGGGGCGTGGCGGAGACAGATACGCAGTATTTT.

This chain links TRBV7-2 with TRBJ1-2, with 7 bases fitting TRBD1. The CDR3 length is 11 residues. The germline gives CDR1 SGHTA, CDR2 FQGNSA. The junction had 2 bases not matched to a gene; V was cut back by 5 bases and J by 8 bases. CDR3 protein: CASSARGGYTF. In DNA, the CDR3 is TGTGCCAGCAGCGCCAGGGGGGGCTACACCTTC.

The CDR3 DNA sequence: TGCGCCAGCAGCTTGGGTCGACTTGATAGCACAGATACGCAGTATTTT. Its protein is CASSLGRLDSTDTQYF. The chain couples TRBV5-1 to TRBJ2-3; D unclear. Per the germline V gene, CDR1 is SGHRS and CDR2 is YFSETQ. The CDR3 consists of 16 residues. Trimming cost V 0 bases and J 0 bases, with 11 bases left between them.

The rearrangement uses TRBV7-9 and TRBJ2-1; 10 bases are a match to TRBD2. With 7 bases clipped from V and 4 bases from J, the junction kept 4 bases outside the gene matches. From germline, CDR1 is SEHNR and CDR2 FQNEAQ (reference sequence). This CDR3 has 14 amino acids. CDR3 nucleotides: TGTGCCAGCACCACGACTAGCGGGTACAATGAGCAGTTCTTC. It yields the protein CASTTTSGYNEQFF.

The chain joins TRBV2 to TRBJ2-5; 10 bases fit TRBD1. V shed 4 bases, J shed 6 bases, and the junction held 5 bases outside the gene matches. There are 14 residues in the CDR3. Germline V lookup: CDR1 SNHLY, CDR2 FYNNEI. The CDR3: CASSGTGGSQTQYF. DNA of the CDR3: TGTGCCAGCAGTGGGACAGGGGGTAGCCAGACCCAGTACTTC.